This passage covers 21 T cell receptor beta chains from one sample sequenced in a study of beta chain features in type 1 diabetes. Sequencing targeted expressed TCRB transcripts, as all isolated RNA had been reverse transcribed. Repertoires were generated with immunoSEQ multiplex PCR, while TCRdb's copy carries only in-frame clones and drops some. The table lists around 160,000 clones, roughly 50% of them singletons. Sequenced material: Tregs from blood. The source of these receptors is a man aged 18 to 30 in good health.

This chain joins TRBV2 and TRBJ2-1, with 11 bases aligning to TRBD2. This CDR3 region has 16 residues. Trimming removed 9 bases from V and 0 bases from J; junction bases left unmatched: 7. Germline assignment: CDR1 SNHLY and CDR2 FYNNEI. CDR3 nucleotides: TGTGCCAGTAATAGCGGGAGGGTTAGCTCCTACAATGAGCAGTTCTTC. Protein product: CASNSGRVSSYNEQFF.

This chain links TRBV4-1 with TRBJ2-1, with 7 bases identical to TRBD1. Germline CDR1 reads MGHRA; CDR2 reads YSYEKL. This CDR3 spans 14 amino acids. With 0 bases clipped from V and 7 bases from J, the junction kept 3 bases outside the gene matches. The CDR3 loop is CASSQEPRGNEQFF. The CDR3 coding sequence is TGCGCCAGCAGCCAAGAGCCCAGGGGGAATGAGCAGTTCTTC.

J is TRBJ1-2 and V is TRBV5-6; D is unclear. Looked up from germline, CDR1 is SGHDT and CDR2 is YYEEEE. The CDR3 has 12 residues. Between the trimmed V and J ends, which lost 0 bases and 13 bases, there was a span of 13 bases. CDR3 in DNA: TGTGCCAGCAGCTTGGTGGGTCTGTCTAGCACCTTC. Translated: CASSLVGLSSTF.

The chain carries TRBV30 and TRBJ2-7, with unresolved D. CDR3 length equals 12 residues. Trimming stripped 3 bases from V and 7 bases from J, with 13 bases between. Germline-derived CDR1 and CDR2 are GTSNPN and SVGIG (reference sequence). The CDR3 protein is CAWRLSFREQYF. CDR3 DNA sequence: TGTGCCTGGAGGTTGAGTTTCCGGGAGCAGTACTTC.

This clone was counted only a few times. The V call is TRBV20-1, the J call TRBJ1-1; possible D gene TRBD1, 5 bases. The germline CDR1 and CDR2 sequences are DFQATT and SNEGSKA (reference sequence). The CDR3 has 10 amino acids. The CDR3 coding sequence is TGCAGGTGTCAGGGTGTTGTTGCTTTCTTT. Translation gives CRCQGVVAFF.

The J gene is TRBJ2-2, the V gene TRBV5-1, with D possibly TRBD1 on 6 matching bases. Deletions cut 4 bases from V and 4 bases from J, with 11 bases between. The CDR3 length is 14 residues. Per the germline V gene, CDR1 is SGHRS and CDR2 is YFSETQ. The DNA of the CDR3 is TGCGCCAGCAGCGTGCTGACAGGCACCGGGGAGCTGTTTTTT. Translation: CASSVLTGTGELFF.

The chain links TRBV30 to TRBJ1-1; D might be TRBD1 (6 bases). The CDR3 has 15 amino acids. Trimming cost V 1 base and J 5 bases, with 17 bases left between them. Germline values: CDR1 GTSNPN, CDR2 SVGIG (reference sequence). The CDR3 DNA reads TGTGCCTGGAGTGGACTGGGGGGGCTATGGACTGAAGCTTTCTTT. Amino acid sequence: CAWSGLGGLWTEAFF.

There are a few counts of this clone. The rearrangement links TRBV4-3 to TRBJ2-1; D is perhaps TRBD2 (5 bases). CDR1 and CDR2 from the germline V gene are LGHNA and YSLEER. Trimming removed 3 bases from V and 7 bases from J, with 16 bases in between. CDR3 length: 15 amino acids. The CDR3 sequence: CASSHFLDRGNEQFF. In nucleotides, the CDR3 is TGCGCCAGCAGCCATTTTTTAGATCGAGGGAATGAGCAGTTCTTC.

In its sample, this clone was seen a few times. The chain couples TRBV7-2 to TRBJ2-3; D gene unclear. This CDR3 contains 16 residues. V was shortened by 1 base and J by 2 bases, with 13 bases between the two germline ends. The germline CDR1 and CDR2 sequences are SGHTA and FQGNSA. The CDR3 protein is CASSLGFNRFTDTQYF. As DNA, the CDR3 is TGTGCCAGCAGCTTAGGTTTTAATCGGTTCACAGATACGCAGTATTTT.

V usage is TRBV28 and J usage is TRBJ2-7; 12 nucleotides line up with TRBD2. This CDR3 spans 15 amino acids. CDR1 is MDHEN and CDR2 is SYDVKM in the germline V gene. V gave up 7 bases and J gave up 3 bases; unmatched junction bases: 7. CDR3 DNA sequence: TGTGCCAGCACCTCTAGCGGGAGGGACTACTACGAGCAGTACTTC. Translation: CASTSSGRDYYEQYF. Complete variable domain (other parts from reference TRBV28 and TRBJ2-7): DVKVTQSSRYLVKRTGEKVFLECVQDMDHENMFWYRQDPGLGLRLIYFSYDVKMKEKGDIPEGYSVSREKKERFSLILESASTNQTSMYLCASTSSGRDYYEQYFGPGTRLTVT.

This chain connects TRBV19 to TRBJ2-7, with 7 bases fitting TRBD1. The CDR3 extends over 14 amino acids. J gave up 5 bases and V 10 bases, and 14 bases lay outside the gene matches. The germline V gene encodes CDR1 LNHDA and CDR2 SQIVND (reference sequence). CDR3 sequence reads: CATQAGTVADEQYF. Written as DNA, the CDR3 is TGTGCCACTCAAGCAGGGACAGTTGCTGACGAGCAGTACTTC. Filled out from reference TRBV19 and TRBJ2-7, the complete variable domain reads DGGITQSPKYLFRKEGQNVTLSCEQNLNHDAMYWYRQDPGQGLRLIYYSQIVNDFQKGDIAEGYSVSREKKESFPLTVTSAQKNPTAFYLCATQAGTVADEQYFGPGTRLTVT.

This clone was recorded a few times. The J gene is TRBJ1-1, the V gene TRBV13; TRBD1 is a possible D gene (5 bases). The CDR3 contains 14 residues. V lost 11 bases and J lost 1, with 17 bases in between. Germline V lookup: CDR1 PRHDT, CDR2 FYEKMQ (reference sequence). As DNA, the CDR3 is TGTGCCTCCAGGGTAAGGGTGACGAACACTGAAGCTTTCTTT. Protein sequence: CASRVRVTNTEAFF.

This sequence joins TRBV10-3 and TRBJ2-3, with D possibly matching TRBD2 (7 bases). The CDR3 is made up of 14 amino acids. CDR1 and CDR2 from the germline V gene are ENHRY and SYGVKD. V was cut by 10 bases and J by 1 base, with 15 bases left in between. The CDR3, as DNA: TGTGCCACTGAACGGGGGGCTGGCACAGATACGCAGTATTTT. It codes for CATERGAGTDTQYF.

V is TRBV27 and J is TRBJ2-7; TRBD1 is a possible D gene (6 bases). Germline V CDR1 and CDR2: MNHEY, SMNVEV (reference sequence). The CDR3 covers 15 residues. Trimming removed 5 bases from V and 0 bases from J, with 14 bases in between. This CDR3 is CASSPLTGYSYEQYF. DNA for the CDR3: TGTGCCAGCAGTCCCCTGACAGGTTACTCCTACGAGCAGTACTTC.

The chain couples TRBV10-3 to TRBJ1-1; D gene uncertain. The CDR3 spans 16 residues. V lost 3 bases and J 6 bases, leaving 20 bases between the germline ends. The germline V gene has CDR1 ENHRY and CDR2 SYGVKD. CDR3 DNA: TGTGCCATCAGTGATTCAACTCATAGAGGATTGGCTGAAGCTTTCTTT. The encoded protein is CAISDSTHRGLAEAFF.

This sequence joins TRBV28 and TRBJ1-6, with D maybe TRBD1 (6 bases). CDR1 MDHEN and CDR2 SYDVKM come from the germline V gene. The CDR3 has 15 amino acids. The V gene lost 2 bases and the J gene lost 10 bases, with 15 bases spanning the gap. The CDR3 coding sequence is TGTGCCAGCAGTTTAGCAGGGGCGCCCCCCTCACCCCTCCACTTT. Translation: CASSLAGAPPSPLHF. Drawing the rest from reference TRBV28 and TRBJ1-6, the complete variable domain is DVKVTQSSRYLVKRTGEKVFLECVQDMDHENMFWYRQDPGLGLRLIYFSYDVKMKEKGDIPEGYSVSREKKERFSLILESASTNQTSMYLCASSLAGAPPSPLHFGNGTRLTVT.

V usage is TRBV28 and J usage is TRBJ1-2, with D possibly being TRBD1 (6 bases). The CDR3 totals 16 residues. In germline, CDR1 is MDHEN, CDR2 SYDVKM. Trimming shortened V by 1 base and J by 4 bases, and 16 bases separated the two germline ends. CDR3 protein: CASSLSLIQGSYGYTF. The CDR3, as DNA: TGTGCCAGCAGTTTATCCCTAATACAGGGTTCCTATGGCTACACCTTC.

This clone was observed a few times. The V call is TRBV28, the J call TRBJ1-4; D is possibly TRBD1 (6 bases). The CDR3 spans 15 residues. V was clipped by 2 bases and J by 7 bases, with 14 bases between them. Germline V lookup: CDR1 MDHEN, CDR2 SYDVKM. This chain's CDR3 is CASSLGGMGSEKLFF. The CDR3, as DNA: TGTGCCAGCAGTTTAGGGGGCATGGGCAGTGAAAAACTGTTTTTT.

The rearrangement uses TRBV5-1 and TRBJ2-5, with TRBD1 matching over 9 bases. Germline V gives CDR1 SGHRS, CDR2 YFSETQ. The CDR3 extends over 14 amino acids. Trimming at V came to 2 bases and at J to 5 bases, leaving 4 bases not matched to a gene. CDR3 sequence: CASSLQGAVETQYF. The CDR3 coding sequence is TGCGCCAGCAGCTTACAGGGGGCGGTTGAGACCCAGTACTTC.

This clone was seen only a few times. This chain connects TRBV7-2 to TRBJ2-1; TRBD2 matches at 9 bases. J lost 6 bases, V lost 5 bases, and 8 bases had no gene match. The CDR3 has 15 amino acids. Per germline, CDR1 SGHTA and CDR2 FQGNSA. The CDR3 sequence: CASSMGLAAGNEQFF. The DNA for the CDR3 is TGTGCCAGCAGCATGGGACTAGCAGCGGGCAATGAGCAGTTCTTC.

The genes are TRBV5-1 and TRBJ2-7; D perhaps matches TRBD2 (5 bases). CDR1 is SGHRS and CDR2 is YFSETQ in the germline V gene. This CDR3 spans 14 amino acids. Trimming stripped 0 bases from V and 2 bases from J, with 9 bases between. CDR3 DNA: TGCGCCAGCAGCTTGGGGCCTAGCCCCTACGAGCAGTACTTC. This translates into CASSLGPSPYEQYF.